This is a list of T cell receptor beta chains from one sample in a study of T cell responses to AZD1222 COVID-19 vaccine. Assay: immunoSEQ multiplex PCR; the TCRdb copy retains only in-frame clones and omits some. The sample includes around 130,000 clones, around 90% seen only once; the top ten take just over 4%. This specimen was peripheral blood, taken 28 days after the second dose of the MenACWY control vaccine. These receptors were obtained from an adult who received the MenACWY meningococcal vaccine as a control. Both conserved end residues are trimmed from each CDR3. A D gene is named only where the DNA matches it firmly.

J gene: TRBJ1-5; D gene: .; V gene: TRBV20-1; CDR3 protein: SASDKWNQPQH
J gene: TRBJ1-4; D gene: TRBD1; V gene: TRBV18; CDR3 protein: ASSPRGDRQNEKLF
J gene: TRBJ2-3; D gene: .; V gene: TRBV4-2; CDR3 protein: ASSRDSSSGTDTQY
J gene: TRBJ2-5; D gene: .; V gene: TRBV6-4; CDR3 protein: ASSDPTGPWQTQY
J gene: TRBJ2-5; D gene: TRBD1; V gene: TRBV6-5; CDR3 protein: ASTGQGAGETQY
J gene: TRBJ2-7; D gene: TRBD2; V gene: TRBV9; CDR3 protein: ASSVGPGLAGGPWYEQY
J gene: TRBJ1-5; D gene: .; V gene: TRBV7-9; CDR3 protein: ASSLESDQPQH
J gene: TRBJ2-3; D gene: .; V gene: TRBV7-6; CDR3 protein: ASSQEGTRHITDTQY
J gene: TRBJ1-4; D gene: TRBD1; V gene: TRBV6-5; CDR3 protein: ASRTGQGAWKLF
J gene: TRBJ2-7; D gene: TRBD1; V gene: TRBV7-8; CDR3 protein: ASSSTGTASYEQY
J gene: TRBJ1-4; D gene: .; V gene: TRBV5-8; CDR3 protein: ASSPPLSVGREKLF
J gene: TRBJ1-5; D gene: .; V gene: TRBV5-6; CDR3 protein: ASSSGGVSNQPQH
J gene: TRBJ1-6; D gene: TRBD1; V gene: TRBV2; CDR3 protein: ASRDRDRVTPLH
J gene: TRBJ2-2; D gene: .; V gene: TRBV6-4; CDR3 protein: ASSTGPMGTGELF
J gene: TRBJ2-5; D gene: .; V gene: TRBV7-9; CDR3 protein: ASSDEKETQY
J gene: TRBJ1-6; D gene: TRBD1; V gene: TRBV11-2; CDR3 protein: ASSPAGQGGFTLH
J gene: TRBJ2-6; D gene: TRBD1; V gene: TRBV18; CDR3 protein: ASSPTGAGANVLT
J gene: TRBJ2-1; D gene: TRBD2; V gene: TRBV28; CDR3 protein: ASKVTSSESGSTYNEQF
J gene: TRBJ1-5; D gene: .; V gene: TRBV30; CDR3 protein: AWREGSSRGNQPQH
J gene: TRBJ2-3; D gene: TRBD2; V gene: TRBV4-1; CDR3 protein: ASSQGTSGDTDTQY
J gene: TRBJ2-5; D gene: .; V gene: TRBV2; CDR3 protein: ATERHPQETQY
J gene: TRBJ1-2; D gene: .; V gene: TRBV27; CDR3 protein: ASSLSPPYGYT